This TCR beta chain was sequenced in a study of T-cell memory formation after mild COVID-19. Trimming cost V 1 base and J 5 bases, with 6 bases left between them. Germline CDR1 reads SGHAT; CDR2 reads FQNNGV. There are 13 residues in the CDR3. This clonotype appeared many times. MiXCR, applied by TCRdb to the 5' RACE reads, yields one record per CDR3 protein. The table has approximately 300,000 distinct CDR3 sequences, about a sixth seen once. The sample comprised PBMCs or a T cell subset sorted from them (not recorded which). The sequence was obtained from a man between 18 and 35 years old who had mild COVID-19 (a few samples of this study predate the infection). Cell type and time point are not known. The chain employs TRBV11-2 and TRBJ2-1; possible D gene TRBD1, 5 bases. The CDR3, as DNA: TGTGCCAGCAGCTTAGTACAGGACAATGAGCAGTTCTTC. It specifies CASSLVQDNEQFF. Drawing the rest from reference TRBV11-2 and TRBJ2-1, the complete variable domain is EAGVAQSPRYKIIEKRQSVAFWCNPISGHATLYWYQQILGQGPKLLIQFQNNGVVDDSQLPKDRFSAERLKGVDSTLKIQPAKLEDSAVYLCASSLVQDNEQFFGPGTRLTVL.